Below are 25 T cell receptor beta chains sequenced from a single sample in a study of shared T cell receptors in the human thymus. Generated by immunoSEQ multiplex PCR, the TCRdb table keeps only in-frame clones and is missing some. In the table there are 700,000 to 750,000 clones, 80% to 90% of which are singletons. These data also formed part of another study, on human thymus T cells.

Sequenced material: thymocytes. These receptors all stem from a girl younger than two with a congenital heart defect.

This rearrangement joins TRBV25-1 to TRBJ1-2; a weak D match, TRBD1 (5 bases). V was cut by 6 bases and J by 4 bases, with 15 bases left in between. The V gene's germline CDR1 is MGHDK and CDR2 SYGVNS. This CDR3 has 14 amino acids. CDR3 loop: CASRDAGRAYGYTF. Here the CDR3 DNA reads TGTGCCAGCAGAGACGCAGGGAGGGCCTATGGCTACACCTTC.

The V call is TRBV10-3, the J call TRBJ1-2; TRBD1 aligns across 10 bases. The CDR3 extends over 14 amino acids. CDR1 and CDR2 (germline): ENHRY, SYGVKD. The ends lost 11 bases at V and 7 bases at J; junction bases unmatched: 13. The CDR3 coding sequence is TGTGCCGTAGAAAGACAGGGGGCGAAAGGTGGCTACACCTTC. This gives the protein CAVERQGAKGGYTF.

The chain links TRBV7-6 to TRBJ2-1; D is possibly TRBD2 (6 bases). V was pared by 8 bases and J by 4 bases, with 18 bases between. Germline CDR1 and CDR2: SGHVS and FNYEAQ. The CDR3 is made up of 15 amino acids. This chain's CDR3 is CASRLGGADYNEQFF. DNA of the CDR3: TGTGCCAGCCGCCTCGGCGGGGCCGATTACAATGAGCAGTTCTTC.

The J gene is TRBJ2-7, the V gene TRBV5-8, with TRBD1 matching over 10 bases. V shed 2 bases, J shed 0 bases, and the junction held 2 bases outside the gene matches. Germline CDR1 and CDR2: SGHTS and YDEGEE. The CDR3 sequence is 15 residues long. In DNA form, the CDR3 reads TGTGCCAGCAGCTTTGGGACAGGGGACTCCTACGAGCAGTACTTC. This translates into CASSFGTGDSYEQYF.

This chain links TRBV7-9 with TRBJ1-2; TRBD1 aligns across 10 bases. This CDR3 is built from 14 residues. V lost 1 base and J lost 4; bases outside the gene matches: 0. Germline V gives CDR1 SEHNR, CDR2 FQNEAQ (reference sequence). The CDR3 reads CASSLGDRGYGYTF. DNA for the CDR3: TGTGCCAGCAGCTTAGGGGACAGGGGCTATGGCTACACCTTC.

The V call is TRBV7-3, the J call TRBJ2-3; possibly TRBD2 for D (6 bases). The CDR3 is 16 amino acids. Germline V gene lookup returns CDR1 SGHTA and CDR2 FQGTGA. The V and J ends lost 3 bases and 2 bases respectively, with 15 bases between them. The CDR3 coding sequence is TGTGCCAGCAGCTTCCAGGTGACTAGTGACACAGATACGCAGTATTTT. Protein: CASSFQVTSDTDTQYF.

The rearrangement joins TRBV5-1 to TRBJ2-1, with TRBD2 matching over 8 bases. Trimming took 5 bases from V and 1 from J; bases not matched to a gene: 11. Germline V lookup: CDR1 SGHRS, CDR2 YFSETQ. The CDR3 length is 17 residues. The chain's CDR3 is CASRSGGAGFSYNEQFF. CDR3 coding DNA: TGCGCCAGCAGATCCGGGGGGGCCGGTTTTTCCTACAATGAGCAGTTCTTC. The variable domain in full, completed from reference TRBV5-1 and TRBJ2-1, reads KAGVTQTPRYLIKTRGQQVTLSCSPISGHRSVSWYQQTPGQGLQFLFEYFSETQRNKGNFPGRFSGRQFSNSRSEMNVSTLELGDSALYLCASRSGGAGFSYNEQFFGPGTRLTVL.

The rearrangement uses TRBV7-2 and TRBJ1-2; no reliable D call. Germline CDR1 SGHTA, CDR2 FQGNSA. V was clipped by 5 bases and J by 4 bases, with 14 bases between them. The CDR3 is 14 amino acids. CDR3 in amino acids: CASSRPELRYGYTF. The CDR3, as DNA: TGTGCCAGCAGCCGCCCGGAGCTCCGCTATGGCTACACCTTC.

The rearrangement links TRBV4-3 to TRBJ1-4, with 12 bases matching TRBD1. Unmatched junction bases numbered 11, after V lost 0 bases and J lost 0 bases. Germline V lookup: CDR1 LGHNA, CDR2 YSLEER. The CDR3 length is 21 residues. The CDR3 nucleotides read TGCGCCAGCAGCCAAGATTGGGGACAGGGGGCGTTCGTAGCAACTAATGAAAAACTGTTTTTT. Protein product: CASSQDWGQGAFVATNEKLFF.

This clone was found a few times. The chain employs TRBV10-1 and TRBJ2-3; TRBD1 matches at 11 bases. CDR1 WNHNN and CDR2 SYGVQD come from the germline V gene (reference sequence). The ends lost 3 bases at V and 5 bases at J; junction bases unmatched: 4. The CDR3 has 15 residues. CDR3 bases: TGCGCCAGCAGTGAAGGGACAGGGGGGCGAGATACGCAGTATTTT. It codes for CASSEGTGGRDTQYF.

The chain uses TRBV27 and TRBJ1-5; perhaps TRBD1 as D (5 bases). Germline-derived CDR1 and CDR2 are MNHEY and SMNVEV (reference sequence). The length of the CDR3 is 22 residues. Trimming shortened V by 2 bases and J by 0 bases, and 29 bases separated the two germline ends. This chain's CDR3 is CASSLHWGVGPPFSNSNQPQHF. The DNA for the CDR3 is TGTGCCAGCAGTTTACATTGGGGGGTGGGGCCGCCATTCTCTAATAGCAATCAGCCCCAGCATTTT.

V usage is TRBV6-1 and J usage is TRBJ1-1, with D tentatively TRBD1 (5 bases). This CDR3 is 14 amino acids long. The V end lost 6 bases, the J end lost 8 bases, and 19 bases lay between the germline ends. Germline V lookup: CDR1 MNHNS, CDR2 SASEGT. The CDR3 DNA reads TGTGCCAGCAGAGACTTGGGGGGTAGCCCAGAAGCTTTCTTT. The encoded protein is CASRDLGGSPEAFF.

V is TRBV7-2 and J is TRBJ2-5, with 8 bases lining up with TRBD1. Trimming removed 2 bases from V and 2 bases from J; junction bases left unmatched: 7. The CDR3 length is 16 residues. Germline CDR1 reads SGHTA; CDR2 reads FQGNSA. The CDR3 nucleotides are TGTGCCAGCAGCTTATTAGGGACAGGTCATCAAGAGACCCAGTACTTC. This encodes CASSLLGTGHQETQYF.

This CDR3 is CASSSDRHGYTF. CDR3 in DNA: TGTGCCAGCAGCTCAGACAGACATGGCTACACCTTC. This chain links TRBV9 with TRBJ1-2, with D tentatively TRBD1 (5 bases). V was trimmed by 4 bases and J by 6 bases, leaving 10 bases between them. The CDR3 is 12 amino acids. CDR1 is SGDLS, CDR2 YYNGEE, per germline. The whole variable domain, remainder taken from reference TRBV9 and TRBJ1-2, is DSGVTQTPKHLITATGQRVTLRCSPRSGDLSVYWYQQSLDQGLQFLIQYYNGEERAKGNILERFSAQQFPDLHSELNLSSLELGDSALYFCASSSDRHGYTFGSGTRLTVV.

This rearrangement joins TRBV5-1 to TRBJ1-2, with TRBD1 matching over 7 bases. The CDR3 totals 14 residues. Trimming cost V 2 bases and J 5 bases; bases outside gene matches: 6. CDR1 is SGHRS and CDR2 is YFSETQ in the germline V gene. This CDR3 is CASSFRQGDYGYTF. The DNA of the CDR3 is TGCGCCAGCAGCTTTAGGCAGGGGGATTATGGCTACACCTTC.

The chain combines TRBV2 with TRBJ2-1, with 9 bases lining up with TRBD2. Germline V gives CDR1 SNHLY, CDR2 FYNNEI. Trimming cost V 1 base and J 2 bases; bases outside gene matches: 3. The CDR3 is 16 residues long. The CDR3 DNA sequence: TGTGCCAGCAGTGAAGGGTTAGCGGGGGCCTACAATGAGCAGTTCTTC. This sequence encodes CASSEGLAGAYNEQFF.

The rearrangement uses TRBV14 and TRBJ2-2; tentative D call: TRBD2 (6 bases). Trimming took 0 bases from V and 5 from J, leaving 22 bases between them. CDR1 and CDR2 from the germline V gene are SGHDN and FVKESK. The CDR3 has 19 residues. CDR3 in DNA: TGTGCCAGCAGCCAAGATCTTCTTGAAGGGACTCCCTCAACCGGGGAGCTGTTTTTT. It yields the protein CASSQDLLEGTPSTGELFF. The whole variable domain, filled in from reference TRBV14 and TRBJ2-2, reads EAGVTQFPSHSVIEKGQTVTLRCDPISGHDNLYWYRRVMGKEIKFLLHFVKESKQDESGMPNNRFLAERTGGTYSTLKVQPAELEDSGVYFCASSQDLLEGTPSTGELFFGEGSRLTVL.

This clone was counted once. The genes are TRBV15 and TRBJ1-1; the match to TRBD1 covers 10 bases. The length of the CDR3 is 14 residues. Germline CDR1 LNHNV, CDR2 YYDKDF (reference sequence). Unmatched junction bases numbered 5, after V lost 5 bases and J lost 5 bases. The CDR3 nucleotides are TGTGCCACCAGCCCTCGACAGGGGGCTACTGAAGCTTTCTTT. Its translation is CATSPRQGATEAFF.

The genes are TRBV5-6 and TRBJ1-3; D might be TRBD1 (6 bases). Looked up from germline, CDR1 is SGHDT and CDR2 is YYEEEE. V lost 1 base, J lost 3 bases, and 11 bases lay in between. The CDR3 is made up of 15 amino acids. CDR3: CASSLRGFSGNTIYF. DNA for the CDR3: TGTGCCAGCAGCTTGAGGGGGTTCAGTGGAAACACCATATATTTT.

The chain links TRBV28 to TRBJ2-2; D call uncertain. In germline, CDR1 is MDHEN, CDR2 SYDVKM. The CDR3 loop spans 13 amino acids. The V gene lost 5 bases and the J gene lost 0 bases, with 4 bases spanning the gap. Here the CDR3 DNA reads TGTGCCAGCAGTCCATCGAACACCGGGGAGCTGTTTTTT. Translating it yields CASSPSNTGELFF.

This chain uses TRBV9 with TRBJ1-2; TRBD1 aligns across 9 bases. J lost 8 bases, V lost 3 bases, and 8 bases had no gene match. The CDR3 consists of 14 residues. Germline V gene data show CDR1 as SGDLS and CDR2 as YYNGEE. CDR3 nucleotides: TGTGCCAGCAGCGAACCGGGACAGGGTTTCGGCTACACCTTC. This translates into CASSEPGQGFGYTF.

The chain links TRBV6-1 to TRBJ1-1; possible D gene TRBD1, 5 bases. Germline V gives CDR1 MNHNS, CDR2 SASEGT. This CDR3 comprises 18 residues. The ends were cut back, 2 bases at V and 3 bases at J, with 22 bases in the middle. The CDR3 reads CASSELVTDRPCYTEAFF. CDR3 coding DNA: TGTGCCAGCAGTGAACTGGTGACAGACCGCCCCTGTTACACTGAAGCTTTCTTT.

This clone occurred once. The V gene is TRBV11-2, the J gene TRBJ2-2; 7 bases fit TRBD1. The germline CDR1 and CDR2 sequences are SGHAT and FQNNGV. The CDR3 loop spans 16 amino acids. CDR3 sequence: CELGGRTGANTGELFF. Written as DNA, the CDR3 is TGTGAACTTGGGGGCCGCACAGGGGCGAACACCGGGGAGCTGTTTTTT. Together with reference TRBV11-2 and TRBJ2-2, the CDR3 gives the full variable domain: EAGVAQSPRYKIIEKRQSVAFWCNPISGHATLYWYQQILGQGPKLLIQFQNNGVVDDSQLPKDRFSAERLKGVDSTLKIQPAKLEDSAVYLCELGGRTGANTGELFFGEGSRLTVL.

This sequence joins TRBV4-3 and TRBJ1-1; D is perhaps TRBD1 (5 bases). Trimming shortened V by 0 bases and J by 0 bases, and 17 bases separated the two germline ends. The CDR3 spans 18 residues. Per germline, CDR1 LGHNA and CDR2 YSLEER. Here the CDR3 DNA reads TGCGCCAGCAGCCAAGATAGGCTCTGGGGGGGATTGAACACTGAAGCTTTCTTT. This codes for CASSQDRLWGGLNTEAFF.

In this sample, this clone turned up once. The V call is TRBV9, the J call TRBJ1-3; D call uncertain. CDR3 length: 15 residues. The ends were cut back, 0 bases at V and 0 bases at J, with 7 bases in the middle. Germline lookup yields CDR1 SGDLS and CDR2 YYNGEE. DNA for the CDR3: TGTGCCAGCAGCGTAGCCCAGGACTCTGGAAACACCATATATTTT. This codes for CASSVAQDSGNTIYF.